A selection of T cell receptor beta chains follows, all from one sample in a study of blood T cell repertoires in COVID-19. Here immunoSEQ multiplex PCR was the method, and the copy in TCRdb shows in-frame clones only, minus some. The table has 280,000 or so clones, 70% to 90% seen once. Sequenced: peripheral blood. The receptors originated from a woman in her fifties or sixties with acute or convalescent COVID-19. Each CDR3 is given with its conserved first and last residue. Each record gives: J gene, D gene, clone size, V gene, CDR3 DNA, CDR3 protein. A D gene is named only where the DNA matches it firmly. Expanded clones get a size class; other rows say once, few or many, or leave the size out.

J: TRBJ1-2
D: .
size: .
V: TRBV7-9
DNA: TGTGCCAGCAGCCTAACAGGCAATAACTATGGCTACACCTTC
CDR3: CASSLTGNNYGYTF

J: TRBJ2-1
D: .
size: .
V: TRBV9
DNA: TGTGCCAGCAGCGTACAGACCGGAGGTGGTGAGCAGTTCTTC
CDR3: CASSVQTGGGEQFF

J: TRBJ2-2
D: TRBD1
size: few
V: TRBV7-2
DNA: TGTGCCAGCAGCTTAGCGGGACAGGGCACCGGGGAGCTGTTTTTT
CDR3: CASSLAGQGTGELFF

J: TRBJ2-2
D: .
size: few
V: TRBV5-1
DNA: TGCGCCAGCAGCTCGACCGGGATACTTAATACCGGGGAGCTGTTTTTT
CDR3: CASSSTGILNTGELFF

J: TRBJ2-5
D: .
size: .
V: TRBV3-1/TRBV3-2
DNA: TGTGCCAGCAGCTCGGATCTGGGCCCCCTGTACCAAGAGACCCAGTACTTC
CDR3: CASSSDLGPLYQETQYF

J: TRBJ1-4
D: TRBD1
size: .
V: TRBV6-6
DNA: TGTGCCAGCAGCCCCCGGGGACAGAGGAATGAAAAACTGTTTTTT
CDR3: CASSPRGQRNEKLFF

J: TRBJ1-2
D: .
size: .
V: TRBV19
DNA: TGTGCCAGTAGTATAGATGCAGGGAGGGGGTATGGCTACACCTTC
CDR3: CASSIDAGRGYGYTF

J: TRBJ2-7
D: TRBD2
size: .
V: TRBV4-3
DNA: TGCGCCAGCAGCCAAGGAAGCGGGAGGGTCTACGAGCAGTACTTC
CDR3: CASSQGSGRVYEQYF

J: TRBJ1-2
D: TRBD1
size: .
V: TRBV4-1
DNA: TGCGCCAGCAGCCTACAGGGGGCTCGGGGCTATGGCTACACCTTC
CDR3: CASSLQGARGYGYTF

J: TRBJ1-6
D: .
size: .
V: TRBV7-9
DNA: TGTGCCAGCAGCTTGCGGGACCCTTATAATTCACCCCTCCACTTT
CDR3: CASSLRDPYNSPLHF

J: TRBJ2-7
D: .
size: .
V: TRBV25-1
DNA: TGTGCCAGCAGTGACGGCTTTATTACAGGGTCCTACGAGCAGTACTTC
CDR3: CASSDGFITGSYEQYF

J: TRBJ2-4
D: TRBD2
size: .
V: TRBV5-4
DNA: TGTGCCAGCAGCCCGGGACTAGCGGGAGTTTTCGAAAACATTCAGTACTTC
CDR3: CASSPGLAGVFENIQYF

J: TRBJ1-4
D: TRBD1
size: .
V: TRBV15
DNA: TGTGCCACCAGCAGAGATCCGACAGGGCTCAATGAAAAACTGTTTTTT
CDR3: CATSRDPTGLNEKLFF

J: TRBJ2-2
D: TRBD2
size: .
V: TRBV7-3
DNA: TGTGCCAGCAGCGGGCCCGGGGGGGCGCGTACCGGGGAGCTGTTTTTT
CDR3: CASSGPGGARTGELFF

J: TRBJ2-7
D: .
size: .
V: TRBV5-1
DNA: TGCGCCAGCAGCTACGGGCTCACCAGGGCCTACGAGCAGTACTTC
CDR3: CASSYGLTRAYEQYF

J: TRBJ1-1
D: TRBD1
size: .
V: TRBV7-2
DNA: TGTGCCAGCAGACCGACAGGGATCACTGAAGCTTTCTTT
CDR3: CASRPTGITEAFF

J: TRBJ2-7
D: TRBD1
size: few
V: TRBV7-2
DNA: TGTGCCAGCAGCTCCAGGACAGGGTACGAGCAGTACTTC
CDR3: CASSSRTGYEQYF

J: TRBJ2-1
D: .
size: once
V: TRBV27
DNA: TGTGCCAGCAGTTTACCGATTCAAGCGGGTTCTTACAATGAGCAGTTCTTC
CDR3: CASSLPIQAGSYNEQFF

J: TRBJ1-5
D: .
size: .
V: TRBV27
DNA: TGTGCCAGCAGTGCGGGGGGGCACCAGCCCCAGCATTTT
CDR3: CASSAGGHQPQHF

J: TRBJ2-2
D: .
size: .
V: TRBV29-1
DNA: TGCAGCGCCGCATTGGGGGCGATTCCCGGGGAGCTGTTTTTT
CDR3: CSAALGAIPGELFF

J: TRBJ1-5
D: .
size: once
V: TRBV28
DNA: TGTGCCAGCTGTCCACGTGACGGGGTTCGCAATCAGCCCCAGCATTTT
CDR3: CASCPRDGVRNQPQHF

J: TRBJ2-7
D: .
size: .
V: TRBV7-3
DNA: TGTGCCAGCAGCCTCTCCTATGAGTTAGCGCCAGTGGGGGAGCAGTACTTC
CDR3: CASSLSYELAPVGEQYF

J: TRBJ1-1
D: .
size: .
V: TRBV2
DNA: TGTGCCAGCAGTGACCACCGACTCAGGGATAGAGAGGCTGAAGCTTTCTTT
CDR3: CASSDHRLRDREAEAFF

J: TRBJ2-7
D: TRBD1
size: .
V: TRBV9
DNA: TGTGCCAGCAGCCCAGGGGGCTATCTCATCGACGAGCAGTACTTC
CDR3: CASSPGGYLIDEQYF

J: TRBJ1-2
D: .
size: once
V: TRBV28
DNA: TGTGCCAGCAGTTGGGCGGGCTATGGCTACACCTTC
CDR3: CASSWAGYGYTF

J: TRBJ2-1
D: .
size: .
V: TRBV11-3
DNA: TGTGCCAGCAGCTTAGGTACAGGTTCTAACAATGAGCAGTTCTTC
CDR3: CASSLGTGSNNEQFF

J: TRBJ2-2
D: TRBD1
size: .
V: TRBV7-2
DNA: TGTGCCAGCAGCCAACAGGGGAAGGAGCTGTTTTTT
CDR3: CASSQQGKELFF

J: TRBJ1-1
D: TRBD1
size: .
V: TRBV19
DNA: TGTGCCAGTAGACCCTGGCGGGACAGAATGAACACTGAAGCTTTCTTT
CDR3: CASRPWRDRMNTEAFF

J: TRBJ2-3
D: TRBD2
size: .
V: TRBV5-1
DNA: TGCGCCAGCAGAGCGGGGACCAGCACAGATACGCAGTATTTT
CDR3: CASRAGTSTDTQYF

J: TRBJ2-3
D: TRBD1
size: .
V: TRBV7-3
DNA: TGTGCCAGCAGCTTCGACAGGGGAGATACGCAGTATTTT
CDR3: CASSFDRGDTQYF

J: TRBJ1-4
D: TRBD1
size: .
V: TRBV5-1
DNA: TGCGCCAGCAGCCGGACAGGGAGCGTGGGTAATGAAAAACTGTTTTTT
CDR3: CASSRTGSVGNEKLFF

J: TRBJ1-1
D: .
size: .
V: TRBV3-1/TRBV3-2
DNA: TGTGCCAGCAGCCAACACAGTACTTTTGAAGCTTTCTTT
CDR3: CASSQHSTFEAFF

J: TRBJ2-6
D: .
size: .
V: TRBV5-1
DNA: TGCGCCAGCAGCGCCTCAGGGACTGGGGCCAACGTCCTGACTTTC
CDR3: CASSASGTGANVLTF

J: TRBJ2-3
D: .
size: .
V: TRBV27
DNA: TGTGCCAGCAGTTTATCGAAGTGGGTCAGGGCAGATACGCAGTATTTT
CDR3: CASSLSKWVRADTQYF

J: TRBJ1-6
D: .
size: .
V: TRBV2
DNA: TGTGCCAGCAAAGACGGGGAGGGGTCCAGCTCCTATAATTCACCCCTCCACTTT
CDR3: CASKDGEGSSSYNSPLHF

J: TRBJ1-4
D: TRBD1
size: .
V: TRBV5-5
DNA: TGTGCCAGCAGCTTGGGACAGGGGCATCCGGCTAATGAAAAACTGTTTTTT
CDR3: CASSLGQGHPANEKLFF

J: TRBJ2-1
D: TRBD2
size: .
V: TRBV28
DNA: TGTGCCAGCAGCCTTTTCTCCGGGACTAGCGGGAGCCATGAGCAGTTCTTC
CDR3: CASSLFSGTSGSHEQFF

J: TRBJ1-2
D: TRBD1
size: .
V: TRBV12-3/TRBV12-4
DNA: TGTGCCAGCAGTATGGGACAGGGCTATGGCTACACCTTC
CDR3: CASSMGQGYGYTF

J: TRBJ2-2
D: .
size: .
V: TRBV27
DNA: TGTGCCCAAAGTTTACAAGCGGGTAACACCGGGGAGCTGTTTTTT
CDR3: CAQSLQAGNTGELFF

J: TRBJ2-7
D: TRBD1
size: .
V: TRBV18
DNA: TGTGCCAGCTCACCAACACAGGGGAGAAGCTACGAGCAGTACTTC
CDR3: CASSPTQGRSYEQYF

J: TRBJ2-1
D: .
size: .
V: TRBV5-4
DNA: TGTGCCAGCAGCTTGCCGGGAGTAGGTAATGAGCAGTTCTTC
CDR3: CASSLPGVGNEQFF

J: TRBJ1-4
D: TRBD1
size: once
V: TRBV10-3
DNA: TGTGCCATCAGTCAACAGGGGACTAATGAAAAACTGTTTTTT
CDR3: CAISQQGTNEKLFF

J: TRBJ2-3
D: TRBD2
size: .
V: TRBV5-1
DNA: TGCGCCAGCAGCTTGGCTAGCGGGAGTGGAGATACGCAGTATTTT
CDR3: CASSLASGSGDTQYF

J: TRBJ1-6
D: .
size: .
V: TRBV28
DNA: TGTGCCAGCACCCTAGTGACGGCTAATTCACCCCTCCACTTT
CDR3: CASTLVTANSPLHF

J: TRBJ1-5
D: .
size: .
V: TRBV9
DNA: TGTGCCAGCAGCGTAGACGCGCGGGGGCAACCCCAGCATTTT
CDR3: CASSVDARGQPQHF

J: TRBJ2-7
D: .
size: .
V: TRBV29-1
DNA: TGCAGCGTGCAGGGGCCCTACGAGCAGTACTTC
CDR3: CSVQGPYEQYF

J: TRBJ2-4
D: .
size: .
V: TRBV18
DNA: TGTGCCAGCTCACTTGGGACTTCGGGCAAAAACATTCAGTACTTC
CDR3: CASSLGTSGKNIQYF

J: TRBJ2-5
D: .
size: .
V: TRBV2
DNA: TGTGCCAGCAGCCTCGGACTTGGGTGGGAGACCCAGTACTTC
CDR3: CASSLGLGWETQYF

J: TRBJ2-5
D: .
size: .
V: TRBV18
DNA: TGTGCCAGCTCACCGGGACTCACACAAGAGACCCAGTACTTC
CDR3: CASSPGLTQETQYF

J: TRBJ2-3
D: TRBD2
size: .
V: TRBV3-1/TRBV3-2
DNA: TGTGCCAGCAGCCAATGGGGAGCGGGGCTAACAGATACGCAGTATTTT
CDR3: CASSQWGAGLTDTQYF

J: TRBJ2-7
D: TRBD2
size: once
V: TRBV6-5
DNA: TGTGCCAGCAGTTTGACTAGCGGGGACTACGAGCAGTACTTC
CDR3: CASSLTSGDYEQYF

J: TRBJ1-6
D: TRBD1
size: .
V: TRBV5-5
DNA: TGTGCCAGCAGCCCCTGGGGACAGGGTCTTACTGGACCCCTCCACTTT
CDR3: CASSPWGQGLTGPLHF

J: TRBJ1-1
D: .
size: .
V: TRBV7-2
DNA: TGTGCCAGCAGCTTAGCGTGGCAGAACACTGAAGCTTTCTTT
CDR3: CASSLAWQNTEAFF